A selection of T cell receptor beta chains follows, all from one sample in a study of technical replicates of blood from a handful of donors. Clones were read by immunoSEQ multiplex PCR, and TCRdb kept only the in-frame ones, dropping some. Of tens of thousands of clones in the sample, roughly 94% were seen once. The sequenced sample consisted of T cells isolated from PBMCs. The receptors were sampled from a human donor in good health. The CDR3 runs from the conserved cysteine through the conserved F or W. The order of the fields is CDR3 DNA, CDR3 protein, V gene, D gene, J gene, CDR3 length, clone size. A D gene is named only where the DNA matches it firmly. The size field is filled for only some rows; it gives once, few, many or a size class.

TGCGCCAGCAGCCAGGGTACCGGGGAGCTGTTTTTT | CASSQGTGELFF | TRBV23-1 | . | TRBJ2-2 | 12 | .
TGTGCCAGCAGCTCCAGTCCTCTCGAGCAGTACTTC | CASSSSPLEQYF | TRBV9 | . | TRBJ2-7 | 12 | .
TGCGCCAGCAGCTCCTTAATAATAAGACAGGGAGTTTACTATGGCTACACCTTC | CASSSLIIRQGVYYGYTF | TRBV5-1 | TRBD1 | TRBJ1-2 | 18 | .
TGTGCCAGCAGCGAACTACCGGGACTAGCGGGAGGGACGCAGTATTTT | CASSELPGLAGGTQYF | TRBV6-1 | TRBD2 | TRBJ2-3 | 16 | .
TGCGCCAGCAGCTTGGGACTCCAAGAGACCCAGTACTTC | CASSLGLQETQYF | TRBV5-1 | . | TRBJ2-5 | 13 | .
TGTGCCAGTAGGACCGACTTTACTCAGCCCCAGCATTTT | CASRTDFTQPQHF | TRBV19 | . | TRBJ1-5 | 13 | .
TGTGCCAGCAGACCCTTCAGTGACTCTGGAAACACCATATATTTT | CASRPFSDSGNTIYF | TRBV6-5 | . | TRBJ1-3 | 15 | .
TGTGCCAGCTCACCAGGCGGACTGGGAGCCAAAAACATTCAGTACTTC | CASSPGGLGAKNIQYF | TRBV18 | . | TRBJ2-4 | 16 | .
TGTGCCAGCAGCTCCCGCCTAGCGGGAGGGGGCAATGAGCAGTTCTTC | CASSSRLAGGGNEQFF | TRBV12-1 | . | TRBJ2-1 | 16 | .
TGCAGCGTTGCCCGGGGGTCCATGAACACTGAAGCTTTCTTT | CSVARGSMNTEAFF | TRBV29-1 | . | TRBJ1-1 | 14 | few
TGTGCCAGCAGCTTAGATCTTTGGACTGCCTACGAGCAGTACTTC | CASSLDLWTAYEQYF | TRBV11-2 | . | TRBJ2-7 | 15 | .
TGCGCCAGCAGCTCCTCAGGGGGGCTCAATGAGCAGTTCTTC | CASSSSGGLNEQFF | TRBV5-1 | . | TRBJ2-1 | 14 | .
TGTGCCAGCAGCCCCGGGACAATTGGCGCTTTCTTT | CASSPGTIGAFF | TRBV6-1 | . | TRBJ1-1 | 12 | .
TGTGCCATCAGTGAGTATTCAGGGCCAGGCTACGAGCAGTACTTC | CAISEYSGPGYEQYF | TRBV10-3 | . | TRBJ2-7 | 15 | .
TGTGCCAGCAGTTTATCGAGTGGTGCGGGGGACTATGGCTACACCTTC | CASSLSSGAGDYGYTF | TRBV28 | . | TRBJ1-2 | 16 | once
TGTGCCACCAGCCTCTCCCCCTATAGCTCCTACGAGCAGTACTTC | CATSLSPYSSYEQYF | TRBV15 | . | TRBJ2-7 | 15 | .
TGTGCCAGCAGCTTGGGGGACAGGGTATGGGGAGAGCAGTACTTC | CASSLGDRVWGEQYF | TRBV5-4 | TRBD1 | TRBJ2-7 | 15 | .
TGTGCCAGCAGCTTAGCGGGCTACCCAACTGGCTACACCTTC | CASSLAGYPTGYTF | TRBV5-6 | . | TRBJ1-2 | 14 | few
TGTGCCAGCAGCAAGCTCCGTCCGGGACACACGGATGGCTACACCTTC | CASSKLRPGHTDGYTF | TRBV21-1 | . | TRBJ1-2 | 16 | .